This TCR beta chain was recovered during a study of blood T cells in healthy people across ages. Study overall: T cells yielded about one barcoded beta molecule per two cells through template switching. Study results and limitations: In the absence of known donor CMV status, changes in expanded clonotypes were possibly confounded.

The second PCR ran about 6 to 11 cycles with a sample-barcoded 5' primer and J-beta primers. Each TCR beta cDNA got a 12-nucleotide random molecular identifier. TCRdb ran MiXCR on the 5' RACE reads and lists one entry per CDR3 protein. The data show approximately 1.5 million distinct CDR3 sequences, approximately 42% seen once. PBMCs were isolated at a quantity of at least 7 million per sample. This clonotype was detected many times. Antigen unknown. Per the germline V gene, CDR1 is MDHEN and CDR2 is SYDVKM. CDR3 length equals 10 residues. Sequencing was done on a sample of blood. The chain has TRBV28 and TRBJ2-5; unclear D gene. The J call may be incorrect, as the DNA end agrees better with TRBJ2-7. The TCR comes from a woman aged 18-35 years in good health. In DNA, the CDR3 is TGTGCCAGCAGTTTAGACGAGCAGTACTTC. Translation gives CASSLDEQYF.